This T cell receptor (beta chain) was captured in a study of CD8 T cells in ankylosing spondylitis (dated by TCRdb to the late 2010s). Regarding the study in general: T cell receptor beta repertoires were profiled in healthy donors and ankylosing spondylitis patients so that disease-linked TCR variants could be found. In total, the full study cohort was made up of some 100 healthy donors and about two dozen ankylosing spondylitis patients. Peripheral blood was sampled, and synovial fluid was also collected from ankylosing spondylitis patients. The investigation overall reported the following: Blood from ankylosing spondylitis patients appeared to be characterized by a TCR beta motif made up of under 10 highly homologous amino acid variants. According to the report, matched synovial fluid samples from ankylosing spondylitis patients were significantly enriched for the disease-linked clones. Some motif variants had previously been reported in the synovial fluid and blood of reactive arthritis patients, which suggests shared mechanisms of disease initiation. The disease-linked clones showed a CD8+ phenotype and occurred at relatively low frequencies in peripheral blood.

Many counts were recorded for this clonotype. What antigen it recognizes has not been identified. Within one base of it there is no much larger clone, and no base qualities were kept. Instrument on record: Illumina HiSeq 2500. TCR beta libraries were prepared by quantitative 5'-RACE with molecular barcodes. The study's processing was this. A new computational method, built on a probabilistic model of VDJ rearrangement, was used to identify disease-linked TCR variants. In-frame beta chains were kept once TCRdb had trimmed the public reads at Q25 with fastp and called clones with MiXCR. Records with the same CDR3 protein are collapsed into one entry carrying the most frequent genes and DNA. Here the V and J calls rest on TCRdb's processing, not on the authors' analysis. The sample table lists over 450,000 distinct CDR3 sequences, more than 9.5% of them with a count of one. In total, the top ten clones hold 6.8% of the sample.

Taken from the germline V gene, the CDR1 and CDR2 loops are SGHTA and FQGNSA. The cysteine opens and the phenylalanine closes a CDR3 of 13 amino acids. The only DNA kept is the CDR3, 39 bases in frame from the first base. Between the V and J ends, shortened by 5 bases and 4 bases respectively, the junction contains 11 bases. Here the chain combines TRBV7-2 and TRBJ1-2, with no confident D gene call. The clonotype was recovered from a male donor with ankylosing spondylitis. The specimen was blood, either unsorted or a sorted T cell fraction (not recorded which). The CDR3 region has the sequence CASSPASGYGYTF. DNA sequence: TGTGCCAGCAGCCCCGCTTCGGGCTATGGCTACACCTTC.